This T cell receptor beta chain was sequenced for a study of T cell repertoires in cytomegalovirus infection. Study-level information: HLA-B-restricted CMV epitopes that are well studied, plus recently identified HLA-C-restricted ones, were used by the study. Indications of both CMV infection and matching HLA type were provided by public TCR beta signatures. Points from the study as a whole: What dominated the ex vivo response were HLA-C-restricted CMV-specific TCR beta clonotypes.

TCRdb re-derived calls from the reads in MiXCR, one entry per CDR3 protein. The data show 830,000 or so distinct CDR3 sequences, 32% seen once. A remark on this clonotype: Its target is unknown.

The input for sequencing was cultured CD8+ T cells from PBMCs, taken from culture after CMV antigen stimulation. The receptor was isolated from a human donor in good health (CMV status not recorded). Some clones in this sample may be carry-over from other donors' samples.

The CDR3 region has the DNA TGTGCCAGCAGCGTCCAAGGGGAGAAGTTTGGTGAAGCTTTCTTT. It specifies CASSVQGEKFGEAFF. V gene TRBV9 combines with J gene TRBJ1-1, with a weak D call TRBD1 (5 bases). The ends were cut back, 2 bases at V and 7 bases at J, with 18 bases in the middle. The CDR3 is 15 residues long. Germline CDR1 is SGDLS and CDR2 is YYNGEE. Full variable domain (missing parts from reference TRBV9 and TRBJ1-1): DSGVTQTPKHLITATGQRVTLRCSPRSGDLSVYWYQQSLDQGLQFLIQYYNGEERAKGNILERFSAQQFPDLHSELNLSSLELGDSALYFCASSVQGEKFGEAFFGQGTRLTVV.